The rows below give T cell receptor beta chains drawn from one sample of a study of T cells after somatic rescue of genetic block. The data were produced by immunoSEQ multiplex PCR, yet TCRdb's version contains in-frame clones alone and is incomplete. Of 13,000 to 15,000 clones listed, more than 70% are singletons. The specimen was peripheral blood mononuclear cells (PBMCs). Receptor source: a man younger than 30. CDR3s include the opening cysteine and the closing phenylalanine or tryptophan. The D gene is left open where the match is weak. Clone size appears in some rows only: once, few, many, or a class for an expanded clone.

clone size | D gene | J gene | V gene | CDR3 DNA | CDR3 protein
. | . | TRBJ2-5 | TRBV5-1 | TGCGCCAGCAGCTTGGAGCGCCAACAAGAGACCCAGTACTTC | CASSLERQQETQYF
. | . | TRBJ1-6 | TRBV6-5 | TGTGCCAGCAGTAAATGGACACCTAATAATTCACCCCTCCACTTT | CASSKWTPNNSPLHF
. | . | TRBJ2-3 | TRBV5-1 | TGCGCCAGCAGCTTCGATCCCACAGATACGCAGTATTTT | CASSFDPTDTQYF
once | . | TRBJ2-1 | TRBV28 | TGTGCCAGCAGTAGCGGACTCTATGAGCAGTTCTTC | CASSSGLYEQFF
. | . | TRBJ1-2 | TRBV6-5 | TGTGCCAGCAGTCGTTCCGGACAGTCTAGCTATGGCTACACCTTC | CASSRSGQSSYGYTF
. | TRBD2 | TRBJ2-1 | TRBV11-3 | TGTGCCAGCAGCCACTCTAGCGGGATGGGCAATGAGCAGTTCTTC | CASSHSSGMGNEQFF
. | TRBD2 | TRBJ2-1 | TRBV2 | TGTGCCAGCAGTGAATCAAGACTAGCGGGCTCCTACAATGAGCAGTTCTTC | CASSESRLAGSYNEQFF
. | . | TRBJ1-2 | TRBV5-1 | TGCGCCAGCAGCCCCCGTGTCGGCTCTTTCTATGGCTACACCTTC | CASSPRVGSFYGYTF
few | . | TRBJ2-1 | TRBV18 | TGTGCCAGCTCACCGAGGAGCGACAATGAGCAGTTCTTC | CASSPRSDNEQFF
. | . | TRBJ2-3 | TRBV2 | TGTGCCAGCAGTGACGGGTTGACAGATACGCAGTATTTT | CASSDGLTDTQYF
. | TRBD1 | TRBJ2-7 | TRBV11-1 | TGTGCCAGCAGCTTAGGCATTACAGGGGGCGCCTACGAGCAGTACTTC | CASSLGITGGAYEQYF
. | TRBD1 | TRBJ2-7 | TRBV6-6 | TGTGCCAGCAGTTTCGGGACAGGGGAAGATTACGAGCAGTACTTC | CASSFGTGEDYEQYF
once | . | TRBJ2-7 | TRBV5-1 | TGCGCCAGCAGCTTTGGGGGTGGCTACGAGCAGTACTTC | CASSFGGGYEQYF
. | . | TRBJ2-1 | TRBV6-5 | TGTGCCAGCAGTTACTCCCTAACAGGGCACTACAATGAGCAGTTCTTC | CASSYSLTGHYNEQFF
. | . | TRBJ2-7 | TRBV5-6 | TGTGCCAGCAGCTTGATGGGGGCCTACGAGCAGTACTTC | CASSLMGAYEQYF
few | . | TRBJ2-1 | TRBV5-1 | TGCGCCAGCAGCGCCGTCAGCGGACACAATGAGCAGTTCTTC | CASSAVSGHNEQFF
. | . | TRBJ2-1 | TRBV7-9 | TGTGCCAGCAGCCGAACACAAGGACTGATGGATGAGCAGTTCTTC | CASSRTQGLMDEQFF
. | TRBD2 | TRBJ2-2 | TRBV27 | TGTGCCAGCAGTCGGGGGGGGTACGCCGGGGAGCTGTTTTTT | CASSRGGYAGELFF
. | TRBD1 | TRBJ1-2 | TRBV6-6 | TGTGCCAGCAGTTCCCTACAGGGGGGCGGCTATGGCTACACCTTC | CASSSLQGGGYGYTF
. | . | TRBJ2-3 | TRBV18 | TGTGCCAGCTCACCAGGTTTTGCAGGGGGCACAGATACGCAGTATTTT | CASSPGFAGGTDTQYF
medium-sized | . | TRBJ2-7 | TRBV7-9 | TGTGCCAGCAGCCCCTCTGAGTACGAGCAGTACTTC | CASSPSEYEQYF
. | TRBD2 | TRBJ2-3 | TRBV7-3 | TGTGCCAGCAGCTCAGGGACTAGCGGGCCCACAGATACGCAGTATTTT | CASSSGTSGPTDTQYF
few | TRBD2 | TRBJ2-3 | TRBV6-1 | TGTGCCAGCAGTGAATGGGGACTAGCGGGAAGTTATACGCAGTATTTT | CASSEWGLAGSYTQYF
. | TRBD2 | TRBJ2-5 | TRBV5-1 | TGCGCCAGCAGCTTGGATTTCGGACTAGCGGGGGATTTCCAAGAGACCCAGTACTTC | CASSLDFGLAGDFQETQYF
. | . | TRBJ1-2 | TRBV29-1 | TGCAGCGTCGCCGGAGAGCCCCGAGACTATGGCTACACCTTC | CSVAGEPRDYGYTF
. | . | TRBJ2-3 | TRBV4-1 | TGCGCCAGCAGCCCCACTAGCTTTTATCCATTAAGCACAGATACGCAGTATTTT | CASSPTSFYPLSTDTQYF
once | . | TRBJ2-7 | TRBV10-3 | TGTGCCATCAGCTGGGGAGTGGGGGACTACGAGCAGTACTTC | CAISWGVGDYEQYF
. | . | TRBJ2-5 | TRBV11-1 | TGTGCCAGCAGCCCCGGGACTTTTAAAGAGACCCAGTACTTC | CASSPGTFKETQYF
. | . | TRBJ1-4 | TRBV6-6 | TGTGCCAGCAGTACCCTCCGGGGGGCGGCTAATGAAAAACTGTTTTTT | CASSTLRGAANEKLFF
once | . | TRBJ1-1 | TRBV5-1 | TGCGCCAGCGGATTGTGGGGCGAGGCTGAAGCTTTCTTT | CASGLWGEAEAFF
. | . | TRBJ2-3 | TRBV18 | TGTGCCAGCTCAAGCAGCACAGATACGCAGTATTTT | CASSSSTDTQYF